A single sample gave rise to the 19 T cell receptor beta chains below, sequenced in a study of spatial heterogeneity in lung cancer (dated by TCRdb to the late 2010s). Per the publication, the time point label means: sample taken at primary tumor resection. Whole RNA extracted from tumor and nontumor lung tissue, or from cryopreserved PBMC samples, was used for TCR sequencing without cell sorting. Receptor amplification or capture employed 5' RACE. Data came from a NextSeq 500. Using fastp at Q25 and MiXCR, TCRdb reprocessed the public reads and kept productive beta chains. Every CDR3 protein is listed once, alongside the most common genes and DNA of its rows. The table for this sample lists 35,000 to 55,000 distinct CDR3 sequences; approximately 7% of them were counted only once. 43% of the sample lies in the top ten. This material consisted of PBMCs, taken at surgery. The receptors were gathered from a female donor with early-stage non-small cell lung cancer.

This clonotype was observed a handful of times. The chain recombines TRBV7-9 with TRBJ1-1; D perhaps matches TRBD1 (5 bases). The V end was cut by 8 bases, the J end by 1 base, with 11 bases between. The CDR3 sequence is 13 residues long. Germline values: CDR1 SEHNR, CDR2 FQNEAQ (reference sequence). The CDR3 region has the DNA TGTGCCAGCTTCGGGGCCGCGAACACTGAAGCTTTCTTT. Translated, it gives CASFGAANTEAFF.

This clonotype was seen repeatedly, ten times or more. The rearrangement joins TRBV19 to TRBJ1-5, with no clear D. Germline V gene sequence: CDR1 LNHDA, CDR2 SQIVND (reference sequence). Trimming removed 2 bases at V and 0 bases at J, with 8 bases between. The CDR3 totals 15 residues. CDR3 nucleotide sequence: TGTGCCAGTAGTATATACGGATATAGCAATCAGCCCCAGCATTTT. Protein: CASSIYGYSNQPQHF.

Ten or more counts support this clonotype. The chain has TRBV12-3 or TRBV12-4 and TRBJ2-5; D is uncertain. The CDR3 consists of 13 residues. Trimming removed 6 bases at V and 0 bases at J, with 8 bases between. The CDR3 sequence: CASRHPHQETQYF. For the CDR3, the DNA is TGTGCCAGCAGGCATCCACACCAAGAGACCCAGTACTTC.

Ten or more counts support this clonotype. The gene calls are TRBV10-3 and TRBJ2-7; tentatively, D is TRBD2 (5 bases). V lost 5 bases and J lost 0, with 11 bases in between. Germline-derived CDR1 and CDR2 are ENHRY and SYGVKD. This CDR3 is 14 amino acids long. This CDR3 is CAISQDWSSYEQYF. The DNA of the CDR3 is TGTGCCATCAGTCAGGACTGGAGCTCCTACGAGCAGTACTTC.

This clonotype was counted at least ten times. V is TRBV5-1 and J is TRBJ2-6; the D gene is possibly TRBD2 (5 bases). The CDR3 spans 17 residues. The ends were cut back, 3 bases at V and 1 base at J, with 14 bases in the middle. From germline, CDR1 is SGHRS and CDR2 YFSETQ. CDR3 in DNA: TGCGCCAGCAGCTCCCATTTGACGGGATCTGGGGCCAACGTCCTGACTTTC. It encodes CASSSHLTGSGANVLTF. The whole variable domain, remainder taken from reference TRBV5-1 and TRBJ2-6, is KAGVTQTPRYLIKTRGQQVTLSCSPISGHRSVSWYQQTPGQGLQFLFEYFSETQRNKGNFPGRFSGRQFSNSRSEMNVSTLELGDSALYLCASSSHLTGSGANVLTFGAGSRLTVL.

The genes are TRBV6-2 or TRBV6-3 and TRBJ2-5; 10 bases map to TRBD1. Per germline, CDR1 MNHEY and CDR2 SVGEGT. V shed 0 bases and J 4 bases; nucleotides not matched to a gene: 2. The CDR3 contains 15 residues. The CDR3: CASSYSRQGAETQYF. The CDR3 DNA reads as TGTGCCAGCAGTTACTCGAGACAGGGGGCAGAGACCCAGTACTTC.

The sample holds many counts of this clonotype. The DNA of the CDR3 is TGTGCCAGCAGCTTCTCTGAGGGGGTCACTGAAGCTTTCTTT. Its protein is CASSFSEGVTEAFF. This chain joins TRBV7-9 and TRBJ1-1; D is perhaps TRBD1 (6 bases). Germline assignment: CDR1 SEHNR and CDR2 FQNEAQ (reference sequence). The V end was cut by 3 bases, the J end by 4 bases, with 12 bases between. This CDR3 has 14 residues.

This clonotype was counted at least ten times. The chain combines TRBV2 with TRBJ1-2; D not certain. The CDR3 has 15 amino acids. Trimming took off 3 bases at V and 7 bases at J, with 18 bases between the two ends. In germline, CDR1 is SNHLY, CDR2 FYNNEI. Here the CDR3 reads CASSERQQLLSGYTF. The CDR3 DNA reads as TGTGCCAGCAGTGAGCGGCAACAGCTTCTAAGTGGCTACACCTTC.

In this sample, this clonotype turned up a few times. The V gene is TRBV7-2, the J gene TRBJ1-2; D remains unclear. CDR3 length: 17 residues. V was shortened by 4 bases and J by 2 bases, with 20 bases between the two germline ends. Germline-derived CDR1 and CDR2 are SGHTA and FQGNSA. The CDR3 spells CASSSMARVTINYGYTF. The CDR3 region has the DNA TGTGCCAGCAGCTCCATGGCTCGGGTTACAATAAACTATGGCTACACCTTC.

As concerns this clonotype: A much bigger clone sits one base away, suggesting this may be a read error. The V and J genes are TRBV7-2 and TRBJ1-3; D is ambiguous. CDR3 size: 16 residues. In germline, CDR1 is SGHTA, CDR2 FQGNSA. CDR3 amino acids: CASSLARTDSGTTIYF. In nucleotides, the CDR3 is TGTGCCAGCAGCTTAGCGAGAACCGACTCTGGAACCACCATATATTTT.

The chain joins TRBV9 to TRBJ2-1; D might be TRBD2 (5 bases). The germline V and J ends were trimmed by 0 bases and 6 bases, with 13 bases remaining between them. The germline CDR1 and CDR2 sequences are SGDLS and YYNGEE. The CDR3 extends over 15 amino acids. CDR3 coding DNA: TGTGCCAGCAGCGTAGGGCAGGAGGCGGTCAATGAGCAGTTCTTC. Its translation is CASSVGQEAVNEQFF. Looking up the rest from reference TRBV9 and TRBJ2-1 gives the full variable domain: DSGVTQTPKHLITATGQRVTLRCSPRSGDLSVYWYQQSLDQGLQFLIQYYNGEERAKGNILERFSAQQFPDLHSELNLSSLELGDSALYFCASSVGQEAVNEQFFGPGTRLTVL.

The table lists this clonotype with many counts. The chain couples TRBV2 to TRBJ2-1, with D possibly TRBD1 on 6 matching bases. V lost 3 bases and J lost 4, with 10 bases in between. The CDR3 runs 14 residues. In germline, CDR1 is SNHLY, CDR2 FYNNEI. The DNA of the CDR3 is TGTGCCAGCAGTGATCCCGGACAGTACAATGAGCAGTTCTTC. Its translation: CASSDPGQYNEQFF.

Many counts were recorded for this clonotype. CDR3 DNA sequence: TGTGCCAGCAGCTTGGTGCCAGGGACAGAGACCCAGTACTTC. Its protein is CASSLVPGTETQYF. V is TRBV5-6 and J is TRBJ2-5; D assignment may be TRBD1 or TRBD2 (5 bases each). The V and J ends lost 0 bases and 4 bases respectively, with 10 bases between them. CDR3 length: 14 residues. Germline CDR1 and CDR2: SGHDT and YYEEEE.

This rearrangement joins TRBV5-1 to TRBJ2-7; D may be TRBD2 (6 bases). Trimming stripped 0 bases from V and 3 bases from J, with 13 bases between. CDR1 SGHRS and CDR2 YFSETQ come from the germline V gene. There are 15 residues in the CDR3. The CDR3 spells CASSLVGGTGYEQYF. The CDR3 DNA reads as TGCGCCAGCAGCTTGGTTGGGGGGACTGGCTACGAGCAGTACTTC.

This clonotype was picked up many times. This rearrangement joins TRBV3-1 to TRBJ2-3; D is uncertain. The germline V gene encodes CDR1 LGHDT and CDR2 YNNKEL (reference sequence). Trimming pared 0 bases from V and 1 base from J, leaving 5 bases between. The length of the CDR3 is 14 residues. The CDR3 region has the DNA TGTGCCAGCAGCCAAGATGTGGGCACAGATACGCAGTATTTT. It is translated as CASSQDVGTDTQYF.

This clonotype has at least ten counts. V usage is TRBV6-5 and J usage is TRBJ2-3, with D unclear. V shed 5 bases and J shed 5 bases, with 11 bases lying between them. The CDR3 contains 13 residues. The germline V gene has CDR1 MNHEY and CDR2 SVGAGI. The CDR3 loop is CASSATLGDTQYF. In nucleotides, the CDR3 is TGTGCCAGCAGTGCCACCCTGGGAGATACGCAGTATTTT.

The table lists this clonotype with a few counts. The CDR3 reads CASSENRPEETQYF. The CDR3 coding sequence is TGTGCCAGCAGTGAAAATCGGCCTGAAGAGACCCAGTACTTC. V and J are TRBV2 and TRBJ2-5; the D is unclear. V lost 2 bases, J lost 3 bases, and 10 bases lay in between. The CDR3 is 14 amino acids. Germline CDR1 is SNHLY and CDR2 is FYNNEI.

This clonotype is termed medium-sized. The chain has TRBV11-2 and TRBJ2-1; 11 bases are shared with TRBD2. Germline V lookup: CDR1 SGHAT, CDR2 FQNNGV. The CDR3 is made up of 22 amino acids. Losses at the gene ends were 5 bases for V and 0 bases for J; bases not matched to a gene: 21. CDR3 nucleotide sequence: TGTGCCAGCAGCGACCGGTTGGACCCCGGGACTAGCGGCCGGAGCTCCTACAATGAGCAGTTCTTC. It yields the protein CASSDRLDPGTSGRSSYNEQFF.

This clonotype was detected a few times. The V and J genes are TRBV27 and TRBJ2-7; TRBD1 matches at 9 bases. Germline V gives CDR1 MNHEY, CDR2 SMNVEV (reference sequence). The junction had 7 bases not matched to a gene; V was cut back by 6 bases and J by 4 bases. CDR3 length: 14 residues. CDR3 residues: CASRAGQGTYEQYF. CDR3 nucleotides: TGTGCCAGCAGGGCGGGACAGGGAACTTACGAGCAGTACTTC.